A selection of T cell receptor beta chains follows, all from one sample in a study of blood T cell repertoires in COVID-19. Using immunoSEQ multiplex PCR, the repertoire was profiled, and TCRdb retains in-frame clones only, with some absent. Seen here are about 200,000 clones, roughly 85% observed once, and the top ten hold 3.5% to 4%. Sequences were obtained from PBMCs or T cells enriched from blood (not recorded which). The receptor source for this set is a woman in her forties with acute COVID-19. CDR3s include the opening cysteine and the closing phenylalanine or tryptophan. Each record gives: CDR3 DNA, CDR3 protein, clone size, V gene, D gene, J gene. A D gene is named only where the DNA matches it firmly. Where a row states a size, it is once, few, many or the class of an expanded clone; other rows omit it.

CDR3 DNA: TGTGCCAGCAGCTTATTCGACAGCGCGGCCTCTGGAAACACCATATATTTT
CDR3 protein: CASSLFDSAASGNTIYF
clone size: .
V gene: TRBV7-9
D gene: .
J gene: TRBJ1-3

CDR3 DNA: TGCGCCAGCAGCCAAGATTCGGGACTAGCGGGAGTCCACGAGCAGTACTTC
CDR3 protein: CASSQDSGLAGVHEQYF
clone size: .
V gene: TRBV4-3
D gene: TRBD2
J gene: TRBJ2-7

CDR3 DNA: TGTGCCACCAGCAGAGACAGGGCGAACACTGAAGCTTTCTTT
CDR3 protein: CATSRDRANTEAFF
clone size: .
V gene: TRBV15
D gene: .
J gene: TRBJ1-1

CDR3 DNA: TGTGCCACCGTCGGTGGCAGGGTTAGCAATCAGCCCCAGCATTTT
CDR3 protein: CATVGGRVSNQPQHF
clone size: .
V gene: TRBV28
D gene: .
J gene: TRBJ1-5

CDR3 DNA: TGCGCCAGCAGCTCAGGCGGGAGCTCCTACAATGAGCAGTTCTTC
CDR3 protein: CASSSGGSSYNEQFF
clone size: .
V gene: TRBV5-1
D gene: TRBD2
J gene: TRBJ2-1

CDR3 DNA: TGTGCCCTCCGGGGTCTCGGGAGCACTGAAGCTTTCTTT
CDR3 protein: CALRGLGSTEAFF
clone size: once
V gene: TRBV28
D gene: .
J gene: TRBJ1-1

CDR3 DNA: TGTGCCAGCAGCTCAATGACAGGGCTGGTTCAGTACTTC
CDR3 protein: CASSSMTGLVQYF
clone size: .
V gene: TRBV11-2
D gene: TRBD1
J gene: TRBJ2-4

CDR3 DNA: TGTGCCAGCAGCAGGACAGACAATGAGCAGTTCTTC
CDR3 protein: CASSRTDNEQFF
clone size: .
V gene: TRBV7-9
D gene: .
J gene: TRBJ2-1

CDR3 DNA: TGTGCCAGCAGGACCACAGGGTGGAACTATGGCTACACCTTC
CDR3 protein: CASRTTGWNYGYTF
clone size: .
V gene: TRBV28
D gene: .
J gene: TRBJ1-2

CDR3 DNA: TGTGCCTGGAGTCGCAGCGGGAGCAACACCGGGGAGCTGTTTTTT
CDR3 protein: CAWSRSGSNTGELFF
clone size: .
V gene: TRBV30
D gene: TRBD2
J gene: TRBJ2-2

CDR3 DNA: TGTGCCAGCACGGGGGGGCCGGGCGATAATTCACCCCTCCACTTT
CDR3 protein: CASTGGPGDNSPLHF
clone size: .
V gene: TRBV28
D gene: .
J gene: TRBJ1-6

CDR3 DNA: TGTGCCTCCCGGACATCGAACACCGGGGAGCTGTTTTTT
CDR3 protein: CASRTSNTGELFF
clone size: .
V gene: TRBV9
D gene: .
J gene: TRBJ2-2

CDR3 DNA: TGCAGCGTTGAAGGGCAGGGCGAGTATGGCTACACCTTC
CDR3 protein: CSVEGQGEYGYTF
clone size: .
V gene: TRBV29-1
D gene: .
J gene: TRBJ1-2

CDR3 DNA: TGTGCCAGCAGTTTATATGGCGGAGGTGAAAAACTGTTTTTT
CDR3 protein: CASSLYGGGEKLFF
clone size: .
V gene: TRBV28
D gene: .
J gene: TRBJ1-4

CDR3 DNA: TGTGCCAGCAGTGCTGGACCGGAGGCTAATGAAAAACTGTTTTTT
CDR3 protein: CASSAGPEANEKLFF
clone size: .
V gene: TRBV2
D gene: .
J gene: TRBJ1-4

CDR3 DNA: TGTGCCAGCAGCTCCCAGGGGATCCCCAATTCACCCCTCCACTTT
CDR3 protein: CASSSQGIPNSPLHF
clone size: .
V gene: TRBV7-2
D gene: .
J gene: TRBJ1-6

CDR3 DNA: TGTGCCACCAGCAGAGATTTGCCTAGGGGGACAGGACGGTACCAAGAGACCCAGTACTTC
CDR3 protein: CATSRDLPRGTGRYQETQYF
clone size: .
V gene: TRBV15
D gene: TRBD1
J gene: TRBJ2-5

CDR3 DNA: TGTGCCAGTAAGAGCGGGGACTCCTACGAGCAGTACTTC
CDR3 protein: CASKSGDSYEQYF
clone size: .
V gene: TRBV19
D gene: TRBD2
J gene: TRBJ2-7

CDR3 DNA: TGTGCCAGCAGTGAAGGAGGCATTAGCAATCAGCCCCAGCATTTT
CDR3 protein: CASSEGGISNQPQHF
clone size: .
V gene: TRBV6-1
D gene: .
J gene: TRBJ1-5

CDR3 DNA: TGTGCCACCAGTGATTTGCCCCTAGCGGGACCTTACAATGAGCAGTTCTTC
CDR3 protein: CATSDLPLAGPYNEQFF
clone size: .
V gene: TRBV24-1
D gene: TRBD2
J gene: TRBJ2-1

CDR3 DNA: TGTGCCAGCAGAGGGGGCAGAAGCTCCTACAATGAGCAGTTCTTC
CDR3 protein: CASRGGRSSYNEQFF
clone size: .
V gene: TRBV27
D gene: TRBD1
J gene: TRBJ2-1

CDR3 DNA: TGTGCCACCAGTGATGCAACAGGTGGGAAGGGGTCCCAGCATTTT
CDR3 protein: CATSDATGGKGSQHF
clone size: .
V gene: TRBV24-1
D gene: .
J gene: TRBJ1-5

CDR3 DNA: TGTGCCAGTAGTCCAAGCCACCGGACAGCCGGGGAGCTGTTTTTT
CDR3 protein: CASSPSHRTAGELFF
clone size: once
V gene: TRBV19
D gene: .
J gene: TRBJ2-2

CDR3 DNA: TGTGCCAGCAGCCTATCCCGGGGGAGGTGGGGTGAAAAACTGTTTTTT
CDR3 protein: CASSLSRGRWGEKLFF
clone size: .
V gene: TRBV27
D gene: .
J gene: TRBJ1-4

CDR3 DNA: TGTGCCAGCAGCTCGGGACTAGCGGGAGGCAGAGGAGGGGCCAACGTCCTGACTTTC
CDR3 protein: CASSSGLAGGRGGANVLTF
clone size: .
V gene: TRBV28
D gene: TRBD2
J gene: TRBJ2-6

CDR3 DNA: TGTGCCAGCGGGGAGGGGCCCTCCTACGAGCAGTACTTC
CDR3 protein: CASGEGPSYEQYF
clone size: .
V gene: TRBV5-4
D gene: TRBD2
J gene: TRBJ2-7

CDR3 DNA: TGTGCCAGCAGCCAAGATGCAGGGGGCAAAAACATTCAGTACTTC
CDR3 protein: CASSQDAGGKNIQYF
clone size: .
V gene: TRBV3-1/TRBV3-2
D gene: TRBD1
J gene: TRBJ2-4

CDR3 DNA: TGTGCCAGCAGCCCCCAGGGGGATAGCAATCAGCCCCAGCATTTT
CDR3 protein: CASSPQGDSNQPQHF
clone size: many
V gene: TRBV7-9
D gene: TRBD1
J gene: TRBJ1-5

CDR3 DNA: TGTGCCAGCAGTGTACTAACACGGACTAGCGTTAGTGATACGCAGTATTTT
CDR3 protein: CASSVLTRTSVSDTQYF
clone size: .
V gene: TRBV2
D gene: TRBD2
J gene: TRBJ2-3

CDR3 DNA: TGTGCCAGCAGCCAAGAGGGCGCGGGGGGCGAGCAGTACTTC
CDR3 protein: CASSQEGAGGEQYF
clone size: once
V gene: TRBV3-1/TRBV3-2
D gene: TRBD2
J gene: TRBJ2-7

CDR3 DNA: TGTGCCAGCAGCTTACAAGGGCAGGGCGACTATGGCTACACCTTC
CDR3 protein: CASSLQGQGDYGYTF
clone size: once
V gene: TRBV7-3
D gene: .
J gene: TRBJ1-2

CDR3 DNA: TGTGCCACCAAGGGGGACACTGAAGCTTTCTTT
CDR3 protein: CATKGDTEAFF
clone size: .
V gene: TRBV24-1
D gene: .
J gene: TRBJ1-1

CDR3 DNA: TGTGCCAGCAGTTCAGGTGGCGAGCAGTACTTC
CDR3 protein: CASSSGGEQYF
clone size: .
V gene: TRBV28
D gene: .
J gene: TRBJ2-7

CDR3 DNA: TGCGCCAGCAGCGAAGGACTAGCGGGGGACGACACCGGGGAGCTGTTTTTT
CDR3 protein: CASSEGLAGDDTGELFF
clone size: .
V gene: TRBV5-1
D gene: TRBD2
J gene: TRBJ2-2

CDR3 DNA: TGTGCCAGCAGCTCTACAGGTGGTAGGTCTGGGGCCAACGTCCTGACTTTC
CDR3 protein: CASSSTGGRSGANVLTF
clone size: .
V gene: TRBV7-9
D gene: .
J gene: TRBJ2-6

CDR3 DNA: TGTGCCAGCAGCCTGGGACAGGTGAACACTGAAGCTTTCTTT
CDR3 protein: CASSLGQVNTEAFF
clone size: .
V gene: TRBV3-1/TRBV3-2
D gene: TRBD1
J gene: TRBJ1-1

CDR3 DNA: TGTGCCAGCAGCTTGCGACAGTCCACCTCCTACGAGCAGTACTTC
CDR3 protein: CASSLRQSTSYEQYF
clone size: few
V gene: TRBV7-2
D gene: .
J gene: TRBJ2-7

CDR3 DNA: TGTGCCAGCAGCGAAGGGCAGGGAGGTTGGGTTTCACCCCTCCACTTT
CDR3 protein: CASSEGQGGWVSPLHF
clone size: .
V gene: TRBV6-1
D gene: .
J gene: TRBJ1-6

CDR3 DNA: TGTGCCAGCAAACAGGATCCCTACGAGCAGTACTTC
CDR3 protein: CASKQDPYEQYF
clone size: .
V gene: TRBV11-3
D gene: .
J gene: TRBJ2-7

CDR3 DNA: TGTGCCACCTCCACTCGGGGGAACACCGGGGAGCTGTTTTTT
CDR3 protein: CATSTRGNTGELFF
clone size: .
V gene: TRBV7-3
D gene: .
J gene: TRBJ2-2

CDR3 DNA: TGTGCCAGCAGTGAAACAGGGCAGATCTATGGCTACACCTTC
CDR3 protein: CASSETGQIYGYTF
clone size: .
V gene: TRBV2
D gene: .
J gene: TRBJ1-2

CDR3 DNA: TGCGCCAGCAGCTTCATGACTAGCGGGAGTGACAATGAGCAGTTCTTC
CDR3 protein: CASSFMTSGSDNEQFF
clone size: .
V gene: TRBV5-1
D gene: TRBD2
J gene: TRBJ2-1

CDR3 DNA: TGCGCCAGCAGCTTGAGGACAGATAACACCGGGGAGCTGTTTTTT
CDR3 protein: CASSLRTDNTGELFF
clone size: .
V gene: TRBV5-1
D gene: .
J gene: TRBJ2-2

CDR3 DNA: TGCGCCAGCAGTGACGTCGAGGATACGCAGTATTTT
CDR3 protein: CASSDVEDTQYF
clone size: .
V gene: TRBV10-2
D gene: .
J gene: TRBJ2-3

CDR3 DNA: TGTGCCAGCAGTCCCTGGGACAGCTCGAACACTGAAGCTTTCTTT
CDR3 protein: CASSPWDSSNTEAFF
clone size: .
V gene: TRBV25-1
D gene: TRBD1
J gene: TRBJ1-1

CDR3 DNA: TGTGCCAGCGACGGGGGTGGAAATTCACCCCTCCACTTT
CDR3 protein: CASDGGGNSPLHF
clone size: .
V gene: TRBV9
D gene: .
J gene: TRBJ1-6

CDR3 DNA: TGTGCCAGCAGCCCAGCGACAGGGTTTGCCTACGAGCAGTACTTC
CDR3 protein: CASSPATGFAYEQYF
clone size: .
V gene: TRBV7-6
D gene: TRBD1
J gene: TRBJ2-7

CDR3 DNA: TGTGCCAGCAGCCATCGATCCGGGACTAGGGCGGCCGGGGAGCTGTTTTTT
CDR3 protein: CASSHRSGTRAAGELFF
clone size: .
V gene: TRBV3-1/TRBV3-2
D gene: TRBD2
J gene: TRBJ2-2

CDR3 DNA: TGCGCCAGCAGCCCGAGGCTCATAGCGGGGAGCTCCTACAATGAGCAGTTCTTC
CDR3 protein: CASSPRLIAGSSYNEQFF
clone size: once
V gene: TRBV4-3
D gene: TRBD2
J gene: TRBJ2-1

CDR3 DNA: TGTGCCAGCTCACCCCGGACTTTAGCGGCCAGAGGGGAGACCCAGTACTTC
CDR3 protein: CASSPRTLAARGETQYF
clone size: .
V gene: TRBV18
D gene: .
J gene: TRBJ2-5

CDR3 DNA: TGTGCCAGCAGTACACCGCGAATAGCGGGAAGAGCAGATACGCAGTATTTT
CDR3 protein: CASSTPRIAGRADTQYF
clone size: .
V gene: TRBV28
D gene: TRBD2
J gene: TRBJ2-3

CDR3 DNA: TGTGCCAGCAGCTTACTCTCTTCCCCACGAATCCAGGTGGGCAATCAGCCCCAGCATTTT
CDR3 protein: CASSLLSSPRIQVGNQPQHF
clone size: .
V gene: TRBV7-8
D gene: .
J gene: TRBJ1-5